The clone carrying this TCR beta chain has only one observation. The target antigen is unknown. The method was immunoSEQ multiplex PCR; TCRdb's version includes in-frame clones alone and lacks a portion of them. The data show about 88,000 clones, with 90% seen just once and approximately 5% held by the top ten. These data come from a study of T cell responses to AZD1222 COVID-19 vaccine. The study's findings and limits: Sampling captured repertoires only after the peak T cell response. Across spike, vaccine-associated CD4 TCRs were found, dominant at 160-218 and 743-854. It should be noted that donors were predominantly white British and more often female, and clonal diversity was possibly underestimated.

The analysis combined second doses at about 4 or about 12 weeks. Trimming cost V 7 bases and J 3 bases; bases outside gene matches: 13. The CDR3 has 15 amino acids. From germline, CDR1 is SGHNT and CDR2 YYREEE (reference sequence). The genes are TRBV5-4 and TRBJ2-7; the match to TRBD2 covers 7 bases. Sequenced material: peripheral blood, taken 28 days after the second AZD1222 dose. The source of this sequence is an adult who received the AZD1222 COVID-19 vaccine. For the CDR3, the DNA is TGTGCCAGCGGTCCCTGGGGGGGTCTTAACTACGAGCAGTACTTC. Translation: CASGPWGGLNYEQYF. Variable domain in full (rest from reference TRBV5-4 and TRBJ2-7): ETGVTQSPTHLIKTRGQQVTLRCSSQSGHNTVSWYQQALGQGPQFIFQYYREEENGRGNFPPRFSGLQFPNYSSELNVNALELDDSALYLCASGPWGGLNYEQYFGPGTRLTVT.